One sample yielded the 30 T cell receptor beta chains listed below, sequenced in a study of shared clonotypes between healthy human individuals. Method: immunoSEQ multiplex PCR; TCRdb's copy keeps in-frame clones and lacks some. The sample yields approximately 330,000 clones, roughly 70% seen once. The sequenced sample consisted of memory CD4+ T cells sorted from blood. As to subset: CD45RA-negative fraction. These receptors all stem from a man younger than 45 in good health.

The gene calls are TRBV29-1 and TRBJ2-7, with a possible D match to TRBD2 (6 bases). V lost 4 bases to trimming and J lost 5 bases, with 15 bases between them. Germline V lookup: CDR1 SQVTM, CDR2 ANQGSEA. The CDR3 has 13 amino acids. The CDR3 sequence is CSVAGGTGDEQYF. In DNA form, the CDR3 reads TGCAGCGTTGCTGGAGGGACTGGGGACGAGCAGTACTTC.

The gene calls are TRBV4-1 and TRBJ2-4; D may be TRBD1 or TRBD2 (5 bases each). CDR3 size: 17 residues. V lost 5 bases to trimming and J lost 0 bases, with 17 bases between them. Per germline, CDR1 MGHRA and CDR2 YSYEKL. As DNA, the CDR3 is TGCGCCAGCAGCTACCCCAGGGAGTCCATAGCCAAAAACATTCAGTACTTC. The encoded protein is CASSYPRESIAKNIQYF.

Of note for this clone: Being one base from a much bigger clone, this may be a read error. This specimen includes other DNA sequences encoding the same CDR3. The chain uses TRBV19 and TRBJ2-7; the D gene is possibly TRBD2 (6 bases). CDR1 and CDR2 from the germline V gene are LNHDA and SQIVND (reference sequence). This CDR3 is built from 12 residues. The V end lost 7 bases, the J end lost 0 bases, and 7 bases lay between the germline ends. In DNA, the CDR3 is TGTGCCAGTACGGGGGACTCCTACGAGCAGTACTTC. This codes for CASTGDSYEQYF.

This chain links TRBV28 with TRBJ1-3, with 7 bases that match TRBD1. This CDR3 comprises 15 residues. The trim removed 3 bases at V and 0 bases at J, leaving 2 bases unmatched. Germline loops: CDR1 MDHEN, CDR2 SYDVKM. The CDR3 nucleotides read TGTGCCAGCAGTTTGACAGGGAGCTCTGGAAACACCATATATTTT. Translated: CASSLTGSSGNTIYF.

Ten or more counts support this clone. The chain is built from TRBV7-8 and TRBJ2-3; TRBD2 aligns across 9 bases. The CDR3 covers 16 residues. The J segment lost 0 bases and the V segment lost 6 bases, leaving 7 bases of the junction unmatched. Germline values: CDR1 SGHVS, CDR2 FQNEAQ. CDR3 nucleotides: TGTGCCAGCAGGGGGGAGCGGGAGGTCAGCACAGATACGCAGTATTTT. Protein sequence: CASRGEREVSTDTQYF.

The DNA of the CDR3 is TGTGCCAGCAGTGGGTCCAGACAGACCTACACAGATACGCAGTATTTT. Its translation: CASSGSRQTYTDTQYF. This rearrangement joins TRBV6-1 to TRBJ2-3; a weak D match, TRBD1 (5 bases). Trimming removed 4 bases from V and 2 bases from J, with 16 bases in between. CDR1 and CDR2 (germline): MNHNS, SASEGT. CDR3 length equals 16 residues.

The chain couples TRBV19 to TRBJ2-7, with 8 bases fitting TRBD1. CDR1 LNHDA and CDR2 SQIVND come from the germline V gene (reference sequence). The CDR3 consists of 15 residues. V dropped 6 bases and J dropped 1; count of bases not matched to a gene: 8. The DNA for the CDR3 is TGTGCCAGTAGGACGGGACAGGTCGGGTCCTACGAGCAGTACTTC. As protein: CASRTGQVGSYEQYF.

The chain recombines TRBV7-9 with TRBJ2-1, with TRBD2 matching over 10 bases. Trimming cost V 2 bases and J 5 bases; bases outside gene matches: 12. The germline V gene has CDR1 SEHNR and CDR2 FQNEAQ (reference sequence). The CDR3 is 18 residues long. The CDR3 sequence is CASSLPPRLAGRNNEQFF. The CDR3 DNA reads TGTGCCAGCAGCTTACCGCCCCGACTAGCGGGCCGAAACAATGAGCAGTTCTTC.

The rearrangement uses TRBV7-9 and TRBJ1-1; the match to TRBD1 covers 8 bases. Germline CDR1 SEHNR, CDR2 FQNEAQ (reference sequence). The CDR3 runs to 15 residues. J lost 0 bases, V lost 5 bases, and 5 bases had no gene match. In DNA, the CDR3 is TGTGCCAGCAGCATAGGGACAGGTATGAACACTGAAGCTTTCTTT. As protein: CASSIGTGMNTEAFF.

This chain joins TRBV15 and TRBJ2-2; either TRBD1 or TRBD2 may fit D (5 bases each). Germline V gene data show CDR1 as LNHNV and CDR2 as YYDKDF (reference sequence). The CDR3 has 13 residues. V lost 1 base and J lost 5, with 5 bases in between. As DNA, the CDR3 is TGTGCCACCAGCAGAGGGGGGACCGGGGAGCTGTTTTTT. Protein sequence: CATSRGGTGELFF.

The J gene is TRBJ2-3, the V gene TRBV5-4; D is unclear. CDR3 length: 14 amino acids. V lost 0 bases, J lost 4 bases, and 9 bases lay in between. Germline V lookup: CDR1 SGHNT, CDR2 YYREEE (reference sequence). The CDR3 region is CASSLGIPPDTQYF. The DNA for the CDR3 is TGTGCCAGCAGCTTGGGTATTCCCCCAGATACGCAGTATTTT.

This clone occurred many times. The chain links TRBV5-4 to TRBJ1-2; D is possibly TRBD1 (5 bases). This CDR3 comprises 15 residues. Germline V gene sequence: CDR1 SGHNT, CDR2 YYREEE (reference sequence). Trimming removed 4 bases at V and 7 bases at J, with 20 bases between. CDR3 protein: CASSRRFDSVVGYTF. The CDR3 DNA is TGTGCCAGCAGCAGGAGATTTGACAGCGTCGTTGGCTACACCTTC. Drawing the rest from reference TRBV5-4 and TRBJ1-2, the complete variable domain is ETGVTQSPTHLIKTRGQQVTLRCSSQSGHNTVSWYQQALGQGPQFIFQYYREEENGRGNFPPRFSGLQFPNYSSELNVNALELDDSALYLCASSRRFDSVVGYTFGSGTRLTVV.

The chain links TRBV14 to TRBJ1-1, with D uncertain. The germline V and J ends were trimmed by 4 bases and 0 bases, with 18 bases remaining between them. This CDR3 comprises 17 residues. The germline V gene has CDR1 SGHDN and CDR2 FVKESK. Written as DNA, the CDR3 is TGTGCCAGCAGCCCCCGCAGGTTTCCCTACCTGAACACTGAAGCTTTCTTT. Translated: CASSPRRFPYLNTEAFF.

The J gene is TRBJ2-2, the V gene TRBV30; D is perhaps TRBD2 (5 bases). The CDR3 runs 14 residues. Deletions cut 0 bases from V and 1 base from J, with 6 bases between. The germline V gene has CDR1 GTSNPN and CDR2 SVGIG (reference sequence). The chain's CDR3 is CAWSVRGNTGELFF. The CDR3 coding sequence is TGTGCCTGGAGTGTACGGGGGAACACCGGGGAGCTGTTTTTT.

The rearrangement joins TRBV25-1 to TRBJ2-7, with D perhaps TRBD2 (5 bases). Germline V lookup: CDR1 MGHDK, CDR2 SYGVNS. V lost 4 bases and J lost 5, with 21 bases in between. The length of the CDR3 is 16 residues. This CDR3 is CASSGGITRGGDEQYF. CDR3 nucleotides: TGTGCCAGCAGTGGGGGAATCACACGAGGAGGCGACGAGCAGTACTTC.

Written as DNA, the CDR3 is TGCAGTGCTTCCCCAGTCGAGCAGTACTTC. It is translated as CSASPVEQYF. V is TRBV20-1 and J is TRBJ2-7; D is unresolved. Deletions cut 5 bases from V and 6 bases from J, with 8 bases between. The CDR3 extends over 10 amino acids. The germline gives CDR1 DFQATT, CDR2 SNEGSKA (reference sequence).

In its sample, this clone was seen many times. The chain combines TRBV19 with TRBJ1-5, with D hard to call. Germline values: CDR1 LNHDA, CDR2 SQIVND (reference sequence). Deletions cut 8 bases from V and 0 bases from J, with 14 bases between. There are 15 residues in the CDR3. The CDR3 sequence is CASLQHFYSNQPQHF. CDR3 DNA sequence: TGTGCCAGTTTACAGCATTTTTATAGCAATCAGCCCCAGCATTTT.

The chain employs TRBV6-6 and TRBJ2-7, with 8 bases that match TRBD2. This CDR3 has 16 residues. J lost 3 bases, V lost 2 bases, and 9 bases had no gene match. Germline V CDR1 and CDR2: MNHNY, SVGAGI (reference sequence). CDR3 sequence reads: CASSYPQRGTFYEQYF. The CDR3 DNA reads as TGTGCCAGCAGTTACCCTCAGCGGGGGACGTTCTACGAGCAGTACTTC.

The J gene is TRBJ1-5, the V gene TRBV5-8, with TRBD1 as a possible D gene (6 bases). Trimming cost V 5 bases and J 9 bases, with 15 bases left between them. The CDR3 consists of 13 residues. Germline V gene lookup returns CDR1 SGHTS and CDR2 YDEGEE. The CDR3 DNA is TGTGCCAGCAGTTCCACAGGGATGGGGCCCCAGCATTTT. Amino acids: CASSSTGMGPQHF.

The chain couples TRBV5-1 to TRBJ2-1; D ambiguous. Germline V gene lookup returns CDR1 SGHRS and CDR2 YFSETQ. The CDR3 sequence is 14 residues long. Trimming took off 4 bases at V and 3 bases at J, with 11 bases between the two ends. CDR3 protein: CASSHPDNYNEQFF. Here the CDR3 DNA reads TGCGCCAGCAGCCATCCCGACAACTACAATGAGCAGTTCTTC.

The gene calls are TRBV27 and TRBJ2-1; D unclear. V lost 2 bases and J 0 bases, leaving 14 bases between the germline ends. In germline, CDR1 is MNHEY, CDR2 SMNVEV (reference sequence). This CDR3 comprises 17 residues. The CDR3 coding sequence is TGTGCCAGCAGTTTAGTAACCCAACCGAGCTCCTACAATGAGCAGTTCTTC. Its protein is CASSLVTQPSSYNEQFF.

This chain links TRBV7-2 with TRBJ2-2; no reliable D call. The germline V gene encodes CDR1 SGHTA and CDR2 FQGNSA. The CDR3 has 13 amino acids. Trimming stripped 4 bases from V and 6 bases from J, with 9 bases between. CDR3: CASSSSWAGELFF. The CDR3 DNA reads as TGTGCCAGCAGCTCCAGTTGGGCCGGGGAGCTGTTTTTT.

This clone was found once. The J gene is TRBJ2-1, the V gene TRBV5-4; D not certain. Trimming shortened V by 4 bases and J by 9 bases, and 11 bases separated the two germline ends. This CDR3 is built from 12 residues. Per the germline V gene, CDR1 is SGHNT and CDR2 is YYREEE (reference sequence). CDR3 sequence: CASSPPLGEQFF. CDR3 coding DNA: TGTGCCAGCAGCCCTCCTTTGGGTGAGCAGTTCTTC.

J is TRBJ1-2 and V is TRBV6-5, with TRBD1 as a possible D gene (5 bases). Per germline, CDR1 MNHEY and CDR2 SVGAGI. The CDR3 consists of 13 residues. The ends were cut back, 7 bases at V and 6 bases at J, with 15 bases in the middle. The CDR3 sequence is CASKMTAKDGYTF. The CDR3 nucleotides read TGTGCCAGCAAAATGACAGCGAAGGATGGCTACACCTTC.

The chain combines TRBV6-5 with TRBJ2-7; D unresolved. The CDR3 extends over 13 amino acids. CDR1 MNHEY and CDR2 SVGAGI come from the germline V gene. V shed 3 bases and J shed 2 bases, with 8 bases lying between them. In DNA, the CDR3 is TGTGCCAGCAGTTATACCGGACCCTACGAGCAGTACTTC. Translation gives CASSYTGPYEQYF.

Written as DNA, the CDR3 is TGTGCCAGCAGACCCGGACTATATGGTCAGCCCCAGCATTTT. Translation: CASRPGLYGQPQHF. V is TRBV2 and J is TRBJ1-5; no clear D gene. The CDR3 spans 14 residues. V was clipped by 6 bases and J by 6 bases, with 15 bases between them. Germline loops: CDR1 SNHLY, CDR2 FYNNEI.

In this sample, this clone turned up a few times. The V and J genes are TRBV11-3 and TRBJ2-1, with D hard to call. CDR1 and CDR2 from the germline V gene are SGHNT and YENEEA. The CDR3 sequence is 13 residues long. V lost 5 bases to trimming and J lost 6 bases, with 11 bases between them. Here the CDR3 DNA reads TGTGCCAGCAGCCCTTCAACGGGCAATGAGCAGTTCTTC. It specifies CASSPSTGNEQFF.

Concerning this clone itself: At one end the junction does not follow the germline gene, possibly because of a read error. Within the sample, other DNA sequences also encode this same CDR3. The chain employs TRBV7-7 and TRBJ2-1; D uncertain. Germline-derived CDR1 and CDR2 are SSHAT and FNYEAQ (reference sequence). The CDR3 length is 15 residues. In nucleotides, the CDR3 is TGTGCTAGCAGCTCCCTTGGGTCGTCCTACAATGAGCAGTTCTTC. Translating gives CASSSLGSSYNEQFF.

CDR3 sequence: CASSPRDRVYYTF. The DNA for the CDR3 is TGTGCCAGCAGCCCCCGGGACAGGGTTTACTACACCTTC. V gene TRBV7-2 combines with J gene TRBJ1-2; 9 positions agree with TRBD1. Germline V gives CDR1 SGHTA, CDR2 FQGNSA. J gave up 10 bases and V 5 bases, and 8 bases lay outside the gene matches. This CDR3 region has 13 residues.

This rearrangement joins TRBV7-2 to TRBJ1-5; D not certain. The germline V gene encodes CDR1 SGHTA and CDR2 FQGNSA. The CDR3 consists of 13 residues. V lost 1 base, J lost 7 bases, and 8 bases lay in between. The CDR3 DNA reads TGTGCCAGCAGCTTAGAGGTGGGGCAGCCCCAGCATTTT. Its translation is CASSLEVGQPQHF.